Sequencing of this T cell receptor beta chain was carried out in a study of shared clonotypes between healthy human individuals. The germline CDR1 and CDR2 sequences are SNHLY and FYNNEI. The CDR3 loop spans 15 amino acids. The ends lost 6 bases at V and 2 bases at J; junction bases unmatched: 6. This table comes from immunoSEQ multiplex PCR, and its TCRdb copy is limited to in-frame clones, with some not included. The table shows over a million clones, with roughly 96% occurring only once. The sample was naive CD4+ T cells sorted from blood. Regarding subset: CD45RA+ positively selected. The V call is TRBV2, the J call TRBJ2-5; TRBD1 matches at 10 bases. This sequence originates from a man aged 25 to 40 in good health. In DNA, the CDR3 is TGTGCCAGCAGCTCCGGGACAGGGGTTCAAGAGACCCAGTACTTC. Protein sequence: CASSSGTGVQETQYF.